One and the same sample provided the 25 T cell receptor beta chains below, sequenced in a study of radiotherapy plus CTLA-4 blockade in lung cancer. Some clones are missing from TCRdb's copy, which holds only in-frame ones; the method was immunoSEQ multiplex PCR. The sample contains 70,000 to 95,000 clones, around nine tenths of which appear only once. The input for sequencing was peripheral blood, taken from a patient treated with radiotherapy plus ipilimumab. These receptors originate from a human donor with non-small cell lung cancer that progressed on radiotherapy plus ipilimumab.

The chain joins TRBV7-2 to TRBJ1-1; possible D gene TRBD1, 6 bases. Trimming stripped 4 bases from V and 7 bases from J, with 13 bases between. CDR3 length equals 13 residues. The germline V gene encodes CDR1 SGHTA and CDR2 FQGNSA. The CDR3 DNA follows: TGTGCCAGCAGCTCTCTGGGGGGGCTTGAAGCTTTCTTT. Its translation: CASSSLGGLEAFF.

Points on this clone: An end of the junction differs from the germline gene, which may be a read error. This chain links TRBV4-1 with TRBJ1-2, with TRBD1 identical over 7 bases. In germline, CDR1 is MGHRA, CDR2 YSYEKL. The CDR3 covers 16 residues. The CDR3: CASSQDPGQREYGYTF. The DNA for the CDR3 is TGTGCCAGCAGCCAAGACCCGGGACAGAGAGAGTATGGCTACACCTTC.

The J gene is TRBJ2-3, the V gene TRBV9, with 8 bases lining up with TRBD2. CDR1 is SGDLS and CDR2 is YYNGEE in the germline V gene. This CDR3 region has 16 residues. V lost 5 bases, J lost 2 bases, and 10 bases stayed unmatched. The CDR3, as DNA: TGTGCCAGCAGTCCTTTTCGCGGGGGGTTCACAGATACGCAGTATTTT. It yields the protein CASSPFRGGFTDTQYF.

The chain carries TRBV14 and TRBJ1-2, with D maybe TRBD1 (5 bases). The germline V gene has CDR1 SGHDN and CDR2 FVKESK. The V and J ends lost 3 bases and 3 bases respectively, with 14 bases between them. CDR3 length: 15 amino acids. Here the CDR3 DNA reads TGTGCCAGCAGCCAGTTTTTGGGACGTCACTATGGCTACACCTTC. Translating it yields CASSQFLGRHYGYTF. Drawing the rest from reference TRBV14 and TRBJ1-2, the complete variable domain is EAGVTQFPSHSVIEKGQTVTLRCDPISGHDNLYWYRRVMGKEIKFLLHFVKESKQDESGMPNNRFLAERTGGTYSTLKVQPAELEDSGVYFCASSQFLGRHYGYTFGSGTRLTVV.

The CDR3 nucleotides are TGTGCCAGCAGCTTAGAACGAAAGGGTCCGGGGGATGGCTACACCTTC. Encoded protein: CASSLERKGPGDGYTF. The chain links TRBV7-9 to TRBJ1-2; perhaps TRBD1 as D (5 bases). V lost 1 base and J lost 6, with 18 bases in between. Germline CDR1 is SEHNR and CDR2 is FQNEAQ (reference sequence). The CDR3 spans 16 residues.

This clone has more than one count but fewer than ten. This sequence joins TRBV5-1 and TRBJ2-1; D could derive from TRBD1 or TRBD2 (5 bases each). This CDR3 is built from 17 residues. Germline CDR1 is SGHRS and CDR2 is YFSETQ. Deletions cut 0 bases from V and 0 bases from J, with 13 bases between. CDR3 loop: CASSLGGGVTSYNEQFF. DNA of the CDR3: TGCGCCAGCAGCTTGGGTGGGGGAGTGACCTCCTACAATGAGCAGTTCTTC.

The chain joins TRBV28 to TRBJ1-2; no clear D. The CDR3 spans 12 residues. V lost 4 bases and J 5 bases, leaving 8 bases between the germline ends. The germline gives CDR1 MDHEN, CDR2 SYDVKM. The DNA for the CDR3 is TGTGCCAGCAGTTCCGGAAATTATGGCTACACCTTC. Amino acid sequence: CASSSGNYGYTF.

V usage is TRBV6-5 and J usage is TRBJ1-3, with D unresolved. The CDR3 spans 13 residues. With 3 bases removed from V and 0 bases from J, the gap between germline ends came to 3 bases. Germline V lookup: CDR1 MNHEY, CDR2 SVGAGI. CDR3 loop: CASSYSSGNTIYF. The CDR3 bases are TGTGCCAGCAGTTATAGCTCTGGAAACACCATATATTTT.

The chain employs TRBV7-9 and TRBJ2-1, with TRBD2 matching over 9 bases. The CDR3 totals 12 residues. J was trimmed by 9 bases and V by 7 bases; bases with no gene match: 4. Looked up from germline, CDR1 is SEHNR and CDR2 is FQNEAQ (reference sequence). As DNA, the CDR3 is TGTGCCAGCAACCTTAGCGGGGGTGAGCAGTTCTTC. This translates into CASNLSGGEQFF.

The chain combines TRBV19 with TRBJ2-7; D not certain. V gave up 6 bases and J gave up 0 bases, with 9 bases separating them. The germline V gene encodes CDR1 LNHDA and CDR2 SQIVND (reference sequence). The CDR3 extends over 13 amino acids. CDR3 in amino acids: CASRPRSSYEQYF. The CDR3 DNA reads TGTGCCAGTAGACCAAGAAGCTCCTACGAGCAGTACTTC.

V usage is TRBV9 and J usage is TRBJ2-5; D remains ambiguous. The germline V gene encodes CDR1 SGDLS and CDR2 YYNGEE. The CDR3 consists of 12 residues. Trimming removed 3 bases from V and 4 bases from J, with 7 bases in between. CDR3: CASSASRETQYF. The CDR3 bases are TGTGCCAGCAGCGCTTCACGAGAGACCCAGTACTTC.

The rearrangement links TRBV11-2 to TRBJ2-5; D is tentatively TRBD1 or TRBD2 (5 bases each). From germline, CDR1 is SGHAT and CDR2 FQNNGV. This CDR3 is built from 13 residues. Trimming stripped 0 bases from V and 10 bases from J, with 12 bases between. DNA of the CDR3: TGTGCCAGCAGCTTAGATCGGGGACCATACCAGTACTTC. Translation gives CASSLDRGPYQYF.

The V and J genes are TRBV4-3 and TRBJ1-2; D not certain. Germline lookup yields CDR1 LGHNA and CDR2 YSLEER. This CDR3 has 16 residues. Trimming stripped 1 base from V and 2 bases from J, with 14 bases between. CDR3 nucleotides: TGCGCCAGCAGCCAAGCTAGTCCGGGTATAAACTATGGCTACACCTTC. Its translation: CASSQASPGINYGYTF.

The chain recombines TRBV18 with TRBJ1-5, with 10 bases fitting TRBD1. V dropped 3 bases and J dropped 9; count of bases not matched to a gene: 5. CDR3 length equals 14 residues. CDR1 KGHSH and CDR2 LQKENI come from the germline V gene. The CDR3 region has the DNA TGTGCCAGCTCACCCGGGACAGGGGCCGGGCCCCAGCATTTT. Translating gives CASSPGTGAGPQHF.

About this clone itself: Other DNA sequences of this sample code for an identical CDR3. The chain recombines TRBV9 with TRBJ1-1, with D maybe TRBD1 (6 bases). Per the germline V gene, CDR1 is SGDLS and CDR2 is YYNGEE. The V and J ends lost 4 bases and 4 bases respectively, with 11 bases between them. CDR3 length: 13 amino acids. In nucleotides, the CDR3 is TGTGCCAGCAGCCTAGGGGGGAGCACTGAAGCTTTCTTT. Amino acid sequence: CASSLGGSTEAFF.

The chain is built from TRBV5-4 and TRBJ2-1, with TRBD2 matching over 8 bases. The J segment lost 1 base and the V segment lost 4 bases, leaving 4 bases of the junction unmatched. From germline, CDR1 is SGHNT and CDR2 YYREEE (reference sequence). The CDR3 runs 15 residues. As DNA, the CDR3 is TGTGCCAGCAGCCTCGGGGGGGCTTCCTACAATGAGCAGTTCTTC. Amino acids: CASSLGGASYNEQFF.

The V gene is TRBV5-1, the J gene TRBJ2-5, with 10 positions matching TRBD2. Losses at the gene ends were 0 bases for V and 1 base for J; bases not matched to a gene: 6. The CDR3 length is 17 residues. Germline assignment: CDR1 SGHRS and CDR2 YFSETQ. CDR3 in amino acids: CASSLDLSGGTQETQYF. CDR3 in DNA: TGCGCCAGCAGCTTGGACCTTAGCGGGGGGACCCAAGAGACCCAGTACTTC. Full variable domain (outside the CDR3, taken from reference TRBV5-1 and TRBJ2-5): KAGVTQTPRYLIKTRGQQVTLSCSPISGHRSVSWYQQTPGQGLQFLFEYFSETQRNKGNFPGRFSGRQFSNSRSEMNVSTLELGDSALYLCASSLDLSGGTQETQYFGPGTRLLVL.

The CDR3: CAINIDRGGADEQYF. CDR3 coding DNA: TGTGCCATCAACATCGACAGGGGAGGAGCGGACGAGCAGTACTTC. V usage is TRBV10-3 and J usage is TRBJ2-7; 8 bases align to TRBD1. This CDR3 comprises 15 residues. Germline loops: CDR1 ENHRY, CDR2 SYGVKD. With V trimmed by 7 bases and J by 5 bases, 13 bases remained unmatched.

The chain carries TRBV19 and TRBJ2-2; a possible D gene is TRBD1 (6 bases). Trimming removed 4 bases from V and 6 bases from J, with 9 bases in between. The CDR3 length is 13 residues. The germline gives CDR1 LNHDA, CDR2 SQIVND (reference sequence). CDR3 nucleotide sequence: TGTGCCAGTAGTACACAGGGTTCCGGGGAGCTGTTTTTT. This encodes CASSTQGSGELFF. The full variable domain, its missing parts supplied by reference TRBV19 and TRBJ2-2, is DGGITQSPKYLFRKEGQNVTLSCEQNLNHDAMYWYRQDPGQGLRLIYYSQIVNDFQKGDIAEGYSVSREKKESFPLTVTSAQKNPTAFYLCASSTQGSGELFFGEGSRLTVL.

The chain employs TRBV14 and TRBJ2-3, with no clear D. Per germline, CDR1 SGHDN and CDR2 FVKESK. CDR3 length equals 14 residues. Deletions cut 1 base from V and 3 bases from J, with 8 bases between. In DNA, the CDR3 is TGTGCCAGCAGCCAAGGGTGGGAAACAGATACGCAGTATTTT. This encodes CASSQGWETDTQYF.

The CDR3 here is CARASGKGEQFF. CDR3 coding DNA: TGTGCCAGAGCCTCAGGGAAGGGTGAGCAGTTCTTC. This chain connects TRBV2 to TRBJ2-1, with D perhaps TRBD1 (5 bases). CDR1 is SNHLY and CDR2 is FYNNEI in the germline V gene. V was clipped by 9 bases and J by 9 bases, with 15 bases between them. This CDR3 spans 12 amino acids.

The chain is built from TRBV4-1 and TRBJ1-5; no firm D call. V gave up 3 bases and J gave up 5 bases, with 17 bases separating them. Germline lookup yields CDR1 MGHRA and CDR2 YSYEKL. The CDR3 has 16 amino acids. The CDR3 DNA follows: TGCGCCAGCAGCCATCCGGGAAGGGTGTATTATCAGCCCCAGCATTTT. Protein product: CASSHPGRVYYQPQHF.

The chain joins TRBV9 to TRBJ1-2, with 11 bases fitting TRBD1. Unmatched junction bases numbered 6, after V lost 0 bases and J lost 5 bases. CDR1 SGDLS and CDR2 YYNGEE come from the germline V gene. The CDR3 is 16 residues long. The CDR3 reads CASSVAGQGASYGYTF. CDR3 nucleotides: TGTGCCAGCAGCGTAGCCGGACAGGGGGCCAGTTATGGCTACACCTTC.

The rearrangement uses TRBV6-5 and TRBJ2-5, with D tentatively TRBD2 (7 bases). Germline loops: CDR1 MNHEY, CDR2 SVGAGI. Trimming pared 10 bases from V and 0 bases from J, leaving 12 bases between. The CDR3 contains 13 residues. CDR3 coding DNA: TGTGCCACCCGGGGGGCGTACCAAGAGACCCAGTACTTC. Translating gives CATRGAYQETQYF.

The chain carries TRBV19 and TRBJ1-2, with TRBD1 as a possible D gene (5 bases). V gave up 3 bases and J gave up 4 bases, with 24 bases separating them. Germline CDR1 LNHDA, CDR2 SQIVND (reference sequence). CDR3 size: 18 residues. Written as DNA, the CDR3 is TGTGCCAGTAGTATCTCCAGCCTTCCCCGGGACCGGGGCTATGGCTACACCTTC. This sequence encodes CASSISSLPRDRGYGYTF.